These 3 T cell receptor beta chains were sequenced from one sample in a study of T cells in localized non-small cell lung cancer. Produced via immunoSEQ multiplex PCR; TCRdb's table is partial and in-frame only. The sample records tens of thousands of clones, less than 85% being singletons. The sample here was PBMCs, taken before any cancer treatment. Receptors originate from a man between 35 and 75 years old with stage II squamous cell lung carcinoma.

This chain uses TRBV5-1 with TRBJ1-1; TRBD1 agrees at 8 bases. Germline V lookup: CDR1 SGHRS, CDR2 YFSETQ. The CDR3 runs to 15 residues. The junction had 7 bases not matched to a gene; V was cut back by 2 bases and J by 4 bases. CDR3 loop: CASSLDGQGGTEAFF. In DNA form, the CDR3 reads TGCGCCAGCAGCTTAGATGGACAGGGAGGCACTGAAGCTTTCTTT. The full variable domain, its missing parts supplied by reference TRBV5-1 and TRBJ1-1, is KAGVTQTPRYLIKTRGQQVTLSCSPISGHRSVSWYQQTPGQGLQFLFEYFSETQRNKGNFPGRFSGRQFSNSRSEMNVSTLELGDSALYLCASSLDGQGGTEAFFGQGTRLTVV.

There are a few counts of this clone. V and J are TRBV19 and TRBJ1-1, with D perhaps matching TRBD1 (6 bases). V lost 5 bases, J lost 4 bases, and 14 bases lay in between. The CDR3 loop spans 14 amino acids. CDR1 and CDR2 (germline): LNHDA, SQIVND (reference sequence). The CDR3 loop reads CASSLRGGFTEAFF. In DNA form, the CDR3 reads TGTGCCAGTAGTCTACGTGGGGGCTTCACTGAAGCTTTCTTT.

The J gene is TRBJ1-2, the V gene TRBV6-1; D is ambiguous. Germline-derived CDR1 and CDR2 are MNHNS and SASEGT. CDR3 length: 13 residues. Trimming took 8 bases from V and 0 from J, leaving 10 bases between them. The CDR3 nucleotides read TGTGCCAGCGTTCCGGCCTCTAACTATGGCTACACCTTC. This translates into CASVPASNYGYTF.